Shown below are 24 T cell receptor beta chains from a single sample sequenced in a study of human T cells and chemical hapten exposure. Described time point: patch test 1, 2 weeks after DPC sensitization. Described treatment: therapeutic diphenylcyclopropenone sensitization with weekly scalp DPC. TCRdb analysed the RACE reads with MiXCR anew, one entry per CDR3 protein. The sample has a few hundred thousand distinct CDR3 sequences; about 4.8% are singletons. Here the sequenced sample was whole blood, taken in connection with sensitization to the hapten diphenylcyclopropenone (DPC). The receptors were sampled from a woman aged 50 to 65 with alopecia areata. Some clones in this sample may be carry-over from other donors' samples.

CDR3 DNA sequence: TGTGCCAGCAGCCTCAATACAGGGGGCTGGAGCTCTGGAAACACCATATATTTT. Translation: CASSLNTGGWSSGNTIYF. The chain joins TRBV3-1 to TRBJ1-3, with TRBD1 identical over 9 bases. Germline-derived CDR1 and CDR2 are LGHDT and YNNKEL (reference sequence). The CDR3 totals 18 residues. The V segment lost 4 bases and the J segment 0 bases; nucleotides outside the gene matches: 10.

The table lists this clonotype with a few counts. The J gene is TRBJ2-2, the V gene TRBV20-1; tentative D call: TRBD1 (5 bases). Germline values: CDR1 DFQATT, CDR2 SNEGSKA (reference sequence). The CDR3 length is 15 residues. Trimming removed 0 bases from V and 3 bases from J, with 11 bases in between. The CDR3 loop is CSARERQGYTGELFF. In nucleotides, the CDR3 is TGCAGTGCTAGAGAGAGGCAGGGCTACACCGGGGAGCTGTTTTTT.

As for this clonotype: A clone one base away is much larger, so this may be a read error. The chain combines TRBV7-7 with TRBJ2-6; tentative D call: TRBD1 (5 bases). The CDR3 is 15 amino acids. Germline CDR1 SSHAT, CDR2 FNYEAQ (reference sequence). The CDR3 DNA reads as TGTGCCAGCAGCTTAGGGGCCTCTGGGGCCAACGTCCCGACTTTC. Protein product: CASSLGASGANVPTF.

This clonotype was seen at least ten times. The chain joins TRBV6-1 to TRBJ1-3; TRBD1 might be the D (6 bases). V was clipped by 6 bases and J by 4 bases, with 13 bases between them. This CDR3 has 14 residues. Germline CDR1 and CDR2: MNHNS and SASEGT. CDR3: CASRAGGKGNTIYF. The CDR3 DNA sequence: TGTGCCAGCAGGGCCGGGGGCAAAGGAAACACCATATATTTT.

At least ten counts were recorded for this clonotype. V and J are TRBV6-6 and TRBJ2-1, with 7 bases lining up with TRBD2. V lost 2 bases, J lost 7 bases, and 8 bases stayed unmatched. CDR1 is MNHNY and CDR2 is SVGAGI in the germline V gene (reference sequence). The CDR3 loop spans 15 amino acids. The CDR3 nucleotides are TGTGCCAGCAGTTACCATAGCGGGTCCGGGAATGAGCAGTTCTTC. Translation gives CASSYHSGSGNEQFF.

This clonotype was found many times. V and J are TRBV30 and TRBJ2-1; D might be TRBD2 (5 bases). The length of the CDR3 is 11 residues. CDR1 and CDR2 (germline): GTSNPN, SVGIG (reference sequence). V was clipped by 7 bases and J by 7 bases, with 11 bases between them. The CDR3 nucleotides read TGTGCCTCACTGGAGGTAAATGAGCAGTTCTTC. As protein: CASLEVNEQFF.

This clonotype was observed many times. The J gene is TRBJ1-5, the V gene TRBV29-1; perhaps TRBD1 as D (5 bases). The CDR3 is 13 amino acids. Trimming stripped 3 bases from V and 6 bases from J, with 12 bases between. The germline gives CDR1 SQVTM, CDR2 ANQGSEA. The CDR3 region is CSVDEGAGQPQHF. In DNA form, the CDR3 reads TGCAGCGTTGATGAAGGGGCCGGTCAGCCCCAGCATTTT.

This chain links TRBV5-6 with TRBJ1-1, with D possibly being TRBD1 (5 bases). Per germline, CDR1 SGHDT and CDR2 YYEEEE. V was shortened by 1 base and J by 6 bases, with 19 bases between the two germline ends. The CDR3 runs to 16 residues. As DNA, the CDR3 is TGTGCCAGCAGCTTGAGAGCTTCGGGGGAGGGAGCTGAAGCTTTCTTT. Its translation is CASSLRASGEGAEAFF.

Many counts were recorded for this clonotype. The chain uses TRBV2 and TRBJ1-5, with D tentatively TRBD1 (6 bases). CDR1 and CDR2 from the germline V gene are SNHLY and FYNNEI. V shed 3 bases and J shed 4 bases, with 10 bases lying between them. This CDR3 has 14 amino acids. The CDR3 reads CASSDKTGNQPQHF. The CDR3 region has the DNA TGTGCCAGCAGTGACAAGACAGGTAATCAGCCCCAGCATTTT.

This clonotype was counted ten times or more. The rearrangement links TRBV28 to TRBJ2-1; D possibly uses TRBD1 or TRBD2 (5 bases each). V dropped 6 bases and J dropped 0 bases, with 21 bases sitting between them. CDR1 is MDHEN and CDR2 is SYDVKM in the germline V gene. There are 18 residues in the CDR3. CDR3 sequence: CASSYPLGTASSYNEQFF. CDR3 DNA sequence: TGTGCCAGCAGCTACCCCCTGGGGACGGCCTCCTCCTACAATGAGCAGTTCTTC.

In its sample, this clonotype was seen once. A much larger clone lies a single base off, so this may be a read error. This chain uses TRBV4-3 with TRBJ2-1; TRBD2 aligns across 7 bases. The CDR3 consists of 16 residues. CDR1 and CDR2 from the germline V gene are LGHNA and YSLEER. CDR3 DNA: TGCGCCAGCAGCCAAGAGGCTAGCGGAACCTACAATGTGCAGTTCTTC. Protein sequence: CASSQEASGTYNVQFF.

This clonotype was recorded at least ten times. The chain carries TRBV27 and TRBJ2-7; TRBD1 might be the D (6 bases). Between the trimmed V and J ends, which lost 5 bases and 4 bases, there was a span of 15 bases. Per the germline V gene, CDR1 is MNHEY and CDR2 is SMNVEV (reference sequence). This CDR3 spans 14 amino acids. The CDR3 reads CASSPYQDSYEQYF. In nucleotides, the CDR3 is TGTGCCAGCAGTCCATATCAGGACAGTTACGAGCAGTACTTC.

This clonotype was picked up many times. V is TRBV20-1 and J is TRBJ2-1; tentative D call: TRBD2 (6 bases). This CDR3 is built from 16 residues. With 0 bases removed from V and 3 bases from J, the gap between germline ends came to 15 bases. Per the germline V gene, CDR1 is DFQATT and CDR2 is SNEGSKA (reference sequence). This CDR3 reads CSARDLGGDIYNEQFF. The DNA of the CDR3 is TGCAGTGCTAGAGATCTGGGGGGAGACATCTACAATGAGCAGTTCTTC.

There are many counts of this clonotype. The chain employs TRBV7-9 and TRBJ2-6, with 8 positions matching TRBD1. The CDR3 runs 16 residues. The V segment lost 5 bases and the J segment 4 bases; nucleotides outside the gene matches: 7. Germline loops: CDR1 SEHNR, CDR2 FQNEAQ (reference sequence). CDR3 loop: CASSPRTGPGANVLTF. In nucleotides, the CDR3 is TGTGCCAGCAGCCCGAGGACAGGGCCAGGGGCCAACGTCCTGACTTTC.

This clonotype was counted at least ten times. The chain employs TRBV29-1 and TRBJ2-5; D is possibly TRBD1 (6 bases). The CDR3 covers 12 residues. Germline V gene lookup returns CDR1 SQVTM and CDR2 ANQGSEA. V was clipped by 6 bases and J by 2 bases, with 10 bases between them. The CDR3 DNA is TGCAGCGTCACAGGGACACAAGAGACCCAGTACTTC. Its translation is CSVTGTQETQYF.

The chain uses TRBV5-6 and TRBJ1-1, with no clear D. Germline V lookup: CDR1 SGHDT, CDR2 YYEEEE. The length of the CDR3 is 13 residues. Trimming stripped 1 base from V and 6 bases from J, with 10 bases between. This chain's CDR3 is CASSLIDTSEAFF. The CDR3 nucleotides are TGTGCCAGCAGCTTGATCGATACGTCTGAAGCTTTCTTT.

V and J are TRBV6-5 and TRBJ1-1; D gene uncertain. V gave up 5 bases and J gave up 5 bases, with 15 bases separating them. The CDR3 loop spans 14 amino acids. Germline V gene sequence: CDR1 MNHEY, CDR2 SVGAGI. CDR3 residues: CASSRRTDGTEAFF. CDR3 bases: TGTGCCAGCAGTCGAAGGACGGATGGGACTGAAGCTTTCTTT.

This clonotype was counted between two and nine times. The chain joins TRBV27 to TRBJ2-3, with D possibly matching TRBD2 (5 bases). V was clipped by 5 bases and J by 3 bases, with 15 bases between them. The germline V gene has CDR1 MNHEY and CDR2 SMNVEV (reference sequence). The CDR3 consists of 15 residues. The CDR3 loop is CASSPPRGKTDTQYF. CDR3 nucleotide sequence: TGTGCCAGCAGTCCCCCCCGGGGTAAGACAGATACGCAGTATTTT.

About this clonotype itself: A read error is possible here, since a much larger clone lies one base away. The chain uses TRBV2 and TRBJ2-2, with D uncertain. This CDR3 comprises 15 residues. With 1 base removed from V and 3 bases from J, the gap between germline ends came to 9 bases. Germline assignment: CDR1 SNHLY and CDR2 FYNNEI. The CDR3 DNA reads TGTGCCAGCAGTGAAGACTGGAAGGACACCGGGGAGCTGTTTTTT. It encodes CASSEDWKDTGELFF.

This clonotype has ten or more counts. The chain is built from TRBV4-2 and TRBJ1-1; D call uncertain. The germline V gene has CDR1 LGHNA and CDR2 YNFKEQ. CDR3 size: 13 residues. Trimming left V 1 base short and J 3 bases short, with 6 bases between. The chain's CDR3 is CASSQGKDTEAFF. The CDR3 DNA follows: TGTGCCAGCAGCCAAGGTAAAGACACTGAAGCTTTCTTT.

This chain links TRBV5-1 with TRBJ2-7, with D perhaps TRBD2 (6 bases). V was pared by 2 bases and J by 5 bases, with 14 bases between. CDR1 SGHRS and CDR2 YFSETQ come from the germline V gene. The CDR3 totals 14 residues. The CDR3 DNA reads TGCGCCAGCAGCTTCGAATTCGGGAGCCACGAGCAGTACTTC. It codes for CASSFEFGSHEQYF. Drawing the rest from reference TRBV5-1 and TRBJ2-7, the complete variable domain is KAGVTQTPRYLIKTRGQQVTLSCSPISGHRSVSWYQQTPGQGLQFLFEYFSETQRNKGNFPGRFSGRQFSNSRSEMNVSTLELGDSALYLCASSFEFGSHEQYFGPGTRLTVT.

The chain carries TRBV20-1 and TRBJ1-4, with TRBD1 as a possible D gene (5 bases). V dropped 3 bases and J dropped 7 bases, with 15 bases sitting between them. Germline loops: CDR1 DFQATT, CDR2 SNEGSKA (reference sequence). CDR3 length: 14 residues. CDR3 in DNA: TGCAGTGCTAGCGACGGACCCGGGGGTGAAAAACTGTTTTTT. This sequence encodes CSASDGPGGEKLFF.

This clonotype was counted many times. The chain uses TRBV7-8 and TRBJ2-3; TRBD2 agrees at 7 bases. CDR1 is SGHVS and CDR2 is FQNEAQ in the germline V gene. V gave up 1 base and J gave up 1 base; unmatched junction bases: 5. The CDR3 is 16 residues long. CDR3 nucleotide sequence: TGTGCCAGCAGCTTAGGGCAGGGAGGGGGCACAGATACGCAGTATTTT. Amino acid sequence: CASSLGQGGGTDTQYF.

This clonotype was recorded at least ten times. This chain connects TRBV9 to TRBJ2-1; 8 nucleotides agree with TRBD1. Germline lookup yields CDR1 SGDLS and CDR2 YYNGEE. Losses at the gene ends were 3 bases for V and 0 bases for J; bases not matched to a gene: 5. The CDR3 spans 16 residues. CDR3 amino acids: CASSGRQGTSYNEQFF. The CDR3 DNA reads as TGTGCCAGCAGCGGAAGACAGGGGACCTCCTACAATGAGCAGTTCTTC.